This record concerns one T cell receptor (beta chain) sequence. The antigen is not known. Measured with immunoSEQ multiplex PCR; TCRdb has only the in-frame clones, and not every one. Seen here are 6,000 to 8,000 clones, around 90% observed once, and the top ten hold 17%. Once isolated by positive magnetic bead selection, the CD4+ and CD8+ cells had their purity checked by flow cytometry. This sample is part of a study of somatic mutations in cytotoxic T cells in rheumatoid arthritis. Study-level background: Flow sorting of some V beta antibody-stained T cells reached nearly 100% purity, with V beta1+ cells also TCRB-sequenced.

The CDR3 length is 12 residues. V was trimmed by 1 base and J by 5 bases, leaving 6 bases between them. Germline-derived CDR1 and CDR2 are SEHNR and FQNEAQ (reference sequence). General study findings and limits: Exceedance of 20% of CD8+ cells by the largest CD8+ clone occurred in about an eighth of the roughly 60 patients. Rheumatoid arthritis patients and age-matched healthy controls showed no significant difference in CD8+ T-cell clonality.

Sequenced: CD8+ T cells sorted from blood. The V and J genes are TRBV7-9 and TRBJ2-7, with D possibly TRBD2 on 5 matching bases. The sequence derives from a man aged 35-49 years with rheumatoid arthritis. The CDR3 reads CASSLGGDEQYV. The CDR3 DNA follows: TGTGCCAGCAGCTTAGGGGGAGACGAGCAGTACGTC.